This entry features one T cell receptor beta chain sequence. Germline V gene lookup returns CDR1 MGHDK and CDR2 SYGVNS. There are 21 residues in the CDR3. Unmatched junction bases numbered 24, after V lost 2 bases and J lost 4 bases. These data come from a study of molecular identifiers for immune sequencing clone quantification. In TCRdb, the PCR reads were re-called with MiXCR into one record per CDR3 protein. The table shows about 100,000 distinct CDR3 sequences, with 35% occurring only once. This clonotype was sampled from a human donor in good health. Some libraries in this study had Jurkat cell RNA spiked in. The chain has TRBV25-1 and TRBJ2-3; 7 bases map to TRBD2. The sample comprised naive CD8+ T cells from blood, with Jurkat cell RNA spiked in. Noted subset: FACS-sorted CD8+CD4-CCR7+CD45RA+ naive T cells. The CDR3 loop reads CASSEPSLLSGAAQGADTQYF. CDR3 bases: TGTGCCAGCAGTGAACCCTCCCTTTTGAGCGGGGCAGCCCAGGGAGCAGATACGCAGTATTTT.